The T cell receptor (beta chain) under discussion was sequenced for a study of STAT5B mutations in CD4+ large granular lymphocyte leukemia. Germline V gene lookup returns CDR1 MNHEY and CDR2 SVGAGI. Trimming removed 6 bases at V and 2 bases at J, with 12 bases between. CDR3 length equals 14 residues. This clone showed up just once. Its target is not known. Sequencing was at survey level. Profiled with immunoSEQ multiplex PCR; TCRdb holds only in-frame clones, not every one. The top ten hold 1% to 1.5% of the sample, which has 35,000 to 40,000 clones, approximately 85% seen once. General study findings and limits: TRBV06-family usage was enriched in top patient clones (8/27) versus controls (2/35). CD4-sorted patient repertoires seemed more clonal than healthy CD4+ repertoires. Main leukemic clonotypes were patient-specific, but roughly 26% appeared at low frequency elsewhere.

Sequenced sample: CD4+ T cells from blood buffy coats. The clonotype originates from a human donor in good health. The rearrangement joins TRBV6-5 to TRBJ2-3, with D perhaps TRBD1 (5 bases). The CDR3 reads CASRQTVLTDTQYF. The CDR3 nucleotides are TGTGCCAGCAGGCAGACAGTCCTCACAGATACGCAGTATTTT.